The 9 T cell receptor beta chains in this list originate from one sample, sequenced in a study of T-cell memory formation after mild COVID-19. TCRdb redid the calling of the 5' RACE reads with MiXCR, one entry per CDR3 protein. The table lists about 430,000 distinct CDR3 sequences, roughly 24% of them singletons. Sequencing was done on a sample of PBMCs or a T cell subset sorted from them (not recorded which). The receptors shown here come from an adult woman who had mild COVID-19 (a few samples of this study predate the infection). Cell type and time point are not known.

This clonotype was detected only once. The V and J genes are TRBV9 and TRBJ2-1; no reliable D call. The V and J ends lost 0 bases and 5 bases respectively, with 9 bases between them. The CDR3 extends over 14 amino acids. From germline, CDR1 is SGDLS and CDR2 YYNGEE. The CDR3 nucleotides read TGTGCCAGCAGCGTAGATGTTAGTGACAATGAGCAGTTCTTC. This gives the protein CASSVDVSDNEQFF.

There are a few counts of this clonotype. The chain is built from TRBV6-2 or TRBV6-3 and TRBJ2-2; a weak D match, TRBD2 (6 bases). The CDR3 has 14 amino acids. V gave up 8 bases and J gave up 5 bases, with 15 bases separating them. CDR1 MNHEY and CDR2 SVGEGT come from the germline V gene. The CDR3 region has the DNA TGTGCCAGCCACGGGGCTAGCGAGACCGGGGAGCTGTTTTTT. As protein: CASHGASETGELFF.

The chain employs TRBV24-1 and TRBJ2-7; D uncertain. CDR3 length: 15 amino acids. The germline V gene has CDR1 KGHDR and CDR2 SFDVKD. V was trimmed by 3 bases and J by 1 base, leaving 12 bases between them. CDR3 in DNA: TGTGCCACCAGTGATAGTGGATTAGGATCCTACGAGCAGTACTTC. This encodes CATSDSGLGSYEQYF.

The rearrangement uses TRBV30 and TRBJ2-3; 9 bases line up with TRBD2. The V and J ends lost 0 bases and 6 bases, in that order; junction bases with no gene match: 13. Germline lookup yields CDR1 GTSNPN and CDR2 SVGIG (reference sequence). This CDR3 contains 17 residues. The DNA for the CDR3 is TGTGCCTGGAGTGTATATCTCCTGAGCGGGGGGTACGATACGCAGTATTTT. It codes for CAWSVYLLSGGYDTQYF.

The chain has TRBV5-3 and TRBJ2-1, with 7 bases matching TRBD2. TRBV5-3 is reported as an ORF; its role is uncertain. Losses at the gene ends were 7 bases for V and 2 bases for J; bases not matched to a gene: 6. The CDR3 loop spans 14 amino acids. In DNA form, the CDR3 reads TGTGCCAGATCAGTCGCGGGAGCCTACAATGAGCAGTTCTTC. This translates into CARSVAGAYNEQFF.

The chain combines TRBV12-3 or TRBV12-4 with TRBJ2-5; 9 positions agree with TRBD2. The V and J ends lost 6 bases and 3 bases, in that order; junction bases with no gene match: 8. The CDR3 extends over 15 amino acids. In nucleotides, the CDR3 is TGTGCCAGCAGCAAACCCGGACTAGCGAAAGAGACCCAGTACTTC. Protein: CASSKPGLAKETQYF.

The table lists this clonotype with many counts. The chain links TRBV12-3 or TRBV12-4 to TRBJ2-2; 11 bases align to TRBD1. This CDR3 region has 15 residues. V shed 4 bases, J shed 5 bases, and the junction held 3 bases outside the gene matches. The CDR3: CASSSGTGGTGELFF. For the CDR3, the DNA is TGTGCCAGCAGTTCCGGGACAGGGGGTACCGGGGAGCTGTTTTTT.

This clonotype showed up just a few times. The chain combines TRBV29-1 with TRBJ2-1; no clear D. Germline assignment: CDR1 SQVTM and CDR2 ANQGSEA. The CDR3 extends over 13 amino acids. Trimming stripped 6 bases from V and 1 base from J, with 10 bases between. The chain's CDR3 is CSVGTSSYNEQFF. As DNA, the CDR3 is TGCAGCGTGGGCACTTCTTCCTACAATGAGCAGTTCTTC.

V is TRBV12-3 or TRBV12-4 and J is TRBJ2-7; D is ambiguous. The CDR3 extends over 11 amino acids. With 3 bases removed from V and 6 bases from J, the gap between germline ends came to 6 bases. The CDR3 coding sequence is TGTGCCAGCAGTTTCCGCCTCGAGCAGTACTTC. Protein product: CASSFRLEQYF.